This TCR beta chain originates from a study of OX40 agonist ivuxolimab in advanced cancers. The germline V gene has CDR1 LNHNV and CDR2 YYDKDF (reference sequence). The CDR3 loop spans 15 amino acids. V was shortened by 1 base and J by 2 bases, with 9 bases between the two germline ends. Here immunoSEQ multiplex PCR was the method, and the copy in TCRdb shows in-frame clones only, minus some. Of under 75,000 clones in the sample, approximately 86% were seen once. This receptor was taken from an adult with an advanced solid tumor such as melanoma, head and neck, liver or kidney cancer. The chain has TRBV15 and TRBJ2-1; D unresolved. The sequences come from CD4+ or CD8+ T cells sorted from blood, collected in a trial of the OX40 agonist ivuxolimab. The chain's CDR3 is CATSRGHLTYNEQFF. The CDR3 bases are TGTGCCACCAGCAGAGGCCACCTTACCTACAATGAGCAGTTCTTC.